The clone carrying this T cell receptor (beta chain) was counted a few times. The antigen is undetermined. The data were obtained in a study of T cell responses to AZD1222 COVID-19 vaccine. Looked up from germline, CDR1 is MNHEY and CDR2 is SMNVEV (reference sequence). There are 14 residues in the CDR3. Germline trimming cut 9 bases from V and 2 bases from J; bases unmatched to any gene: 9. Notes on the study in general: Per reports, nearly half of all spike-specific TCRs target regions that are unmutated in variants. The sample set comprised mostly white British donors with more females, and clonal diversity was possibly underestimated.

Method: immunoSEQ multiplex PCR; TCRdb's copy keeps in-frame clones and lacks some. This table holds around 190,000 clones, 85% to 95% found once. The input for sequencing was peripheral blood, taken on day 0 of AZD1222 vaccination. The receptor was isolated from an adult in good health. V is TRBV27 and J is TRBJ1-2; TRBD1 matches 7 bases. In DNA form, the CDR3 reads TGTGCCAGGAAAACAGGGGAACAGAACTATGGCTACACCTTC. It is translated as CARKTGEQNYGYTF.